This TCR beta chain was sequenced in a study of vaccination effects on CD4 cells after COVID-19. Turning to the study itself: Post-vaccine sample collection fell at a median of 72 days after the second dose. Findings and limits, study-wide: Infection-derived and vaccine-derived clones contracted markedly late after vaccination.

To note about this clone: No antigen is known for it.

Clones were read by immunoSEQ multiplex PCR, and TCRdb kept only the in-frame ones, dropping some. This table has about 59,000 clones, around 78% appearing once. ViraFEST expansion of antigen-specific CD4+ T cells with viral peptide pools preceded sequencing. Culture proceeded for approximately 10 days, and CD4+ T cells were then isolated. Vaccine administered to participants consisted of two doses of either BNT162b2 or mRNA-1273. None of these healthy vaccinees had been infected with SARS-CoV-2 before vaccination. This specimen was CD4+ T cells from PBMCs cultured with HCoV-OC43 spike peptides, taken after COVID-19 vaccination. Subset reported: HCoV-OC43 spike overlapping peptide pool stimulation. The receptor was isolated from a human donor who received a COVID-19 vaccine.

The CDR3 DNA is TGTGCCAGCAGCTTGGGTAGTACAGGGGACACAGATACGCAGTATTTT. This encodes CASSLGSTGDTDTQYF. This chain joins TRBV5-5 and TRBJ2-3, with 7 nucleotides matching TRBD1. Germline V gene sequence: CDR1 SGHKS, CDR2 YYEKEE (reference sequence). The CDR3 length is 16 residues. The J segment lost 2 bases and the V segment lost 0 bases, leaving 6 bases of the junction unmatched.